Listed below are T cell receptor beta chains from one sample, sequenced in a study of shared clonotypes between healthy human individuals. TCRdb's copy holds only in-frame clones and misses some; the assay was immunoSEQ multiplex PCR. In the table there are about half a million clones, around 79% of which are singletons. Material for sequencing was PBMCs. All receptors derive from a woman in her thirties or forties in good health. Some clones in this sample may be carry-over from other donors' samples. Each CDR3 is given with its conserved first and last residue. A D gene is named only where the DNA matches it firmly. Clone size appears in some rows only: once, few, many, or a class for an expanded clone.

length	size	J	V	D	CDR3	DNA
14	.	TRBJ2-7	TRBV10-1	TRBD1	CASIAGQGAYEQYF	TGCGCCAGCATAGCCGGGCAGGGGGCCTACGAGCAGTACTTC
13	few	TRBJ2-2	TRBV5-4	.	CASSFGAFGELFF	TGTGCCAGCAGCTTTGGAGCGTTCGGGGAGCTGTTTTTT
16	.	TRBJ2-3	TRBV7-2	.	CASSLGGVGSADTQYF	TGTGCCAGCAGCTTAGGAGGGGTCGGTTCAGCAGATACGCAGTATTTT
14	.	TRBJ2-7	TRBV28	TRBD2	CASSLTSGRAEQYF	TGTGCCAGCAGTTTGACTAGCGGGAGAGCCGAGCAGTACTTC
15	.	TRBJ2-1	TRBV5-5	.	CASSLEQQNYNEQFF	TGTGCCAGCAGCTTGGAACAGCAAAACTACAATGAGCAGTTCTTC
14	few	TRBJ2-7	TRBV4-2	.	CASSQVSGDHEQYF	TGTGCCAGCAGCCAAGTATCAGGGGATCACGAGCAGTACTTC
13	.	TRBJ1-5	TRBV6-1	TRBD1	CASSEGDSQPQHF	TGTGCCAGCAGTGAGGGGGACAGTCAGCCCCAGCATTTT
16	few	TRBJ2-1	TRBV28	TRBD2	CASTPGGNPSYNEQFF	TGTGCCAGCACCCCGGGGGGGAACCCCTCCTACAATGAGCAGTTCTTC
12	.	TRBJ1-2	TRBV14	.	CASSLGVYGYTF	TGTGCCAGCAGTCTTGGAGTCTATGGCTACACCTTC
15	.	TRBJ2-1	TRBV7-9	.	CASSFMAGSYNEQFF	TGTGCCAGCAGCTTTATGGCAGGCTCCTACAATGAGCAGTTCTTC
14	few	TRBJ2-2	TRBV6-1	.	CASSPQAYTGELFF	TGTGCCAGCAGTCCACAGGCGTACACCGGGGAGCTGTTTTTT
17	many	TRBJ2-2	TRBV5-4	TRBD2	CASSLSLAGQFTGELFF	TGTGCCAGCAGCTTGAGTCTAGCGGGTCAATTCACCGGGGAGCTGTTTTTT
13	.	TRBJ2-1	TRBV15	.	CATSRDPGAHPFF	TGTGCCACCAGCAGAGATCCAGGAGCCCATCCGTTCTTC
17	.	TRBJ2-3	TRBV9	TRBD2	CASSAPGGGRVTDTQYF	TGTGCCAGCAGCGCCCCCGGAGGCGGGAGGGTGACAGATACGCAGTATTTT
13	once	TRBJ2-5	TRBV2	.	CASSGTSQETQYF	TGTGCCAGCAGTGGTACTAGCCAAGAGACCCAGTACTTC
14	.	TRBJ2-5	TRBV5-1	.	CASSYGDTQETQYF	TGCGCCAGCAGCTACGGGGACACCCAAGAGACCCAGTACTTC
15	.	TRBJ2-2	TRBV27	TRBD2	CASTRLAVNTGELFF	TGTGCCAGCACTAGACTAGCGGTGAACACCGGGGAGCTGTTTTTT
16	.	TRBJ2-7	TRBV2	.	CASTQRKAAGSYEQYF	TGTGCCAGCACCCAACGTAAGGCAGCAGGCTCCTACGAGCAGTACTTC
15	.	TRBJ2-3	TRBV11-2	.	CASSSFLGWADTQYF	TGTGCCAGCAGCTCCTTCCTAGGCTGGGCAGATACGCAGTATTTT
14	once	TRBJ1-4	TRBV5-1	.	CASSLEVRAEKLFF	TGCGCCAGCAGCTTGGAGGTCAGGGCGGAAAAACTGTTTTTT
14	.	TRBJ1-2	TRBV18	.	CASSPVAGEDGYTF	TGTGCCAGCTCACCAGTGGCGGGAGAGGATGGCTACACCTTC
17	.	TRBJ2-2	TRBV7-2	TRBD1	CASSPGSGTGETGELFF	TGTGCCAGCAGCCCCGGATCCGGGACAGGGGAAACCGGGGAGCTGTTTTTT
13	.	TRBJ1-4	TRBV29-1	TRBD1	CSVEDRGNEKLFF	TGCAGCGTCGAAGACAGGGGTAATGAAAAACTGTTTTTT
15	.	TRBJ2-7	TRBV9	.	CASSAGGESSYEQYF	TGTGCCAGCAGCGCTGGGGGAGAATCCTCCTACGAGCAGTACTTC
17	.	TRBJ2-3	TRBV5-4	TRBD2	CASSFGLAPEYSDTQYF	TGTGCCAGCAGCTTTGGACTAGCGCCCGAGTATTCAGATACGCAGTATTTT
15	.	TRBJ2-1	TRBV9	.	CASSAEGAGYNEQFF	TGTGCCAGCAGCGCCGAGGGGGCGGGGTACAATGAGCAGTTCTTC
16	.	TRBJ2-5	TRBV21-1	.	CASSKKRGGFPETQYF	TGTGCCAGCAGCAAGAAGAGGGGAGGGTTCCCAGAGACCCAGTACTTC
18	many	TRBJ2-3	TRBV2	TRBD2	CASSIRPSGSSGTDTQYF	TGTGCCAGCAGTATTCGGCCTAGCGGGAGTTCGGGCACAGATACGCAGTATTTT
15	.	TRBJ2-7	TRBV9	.	CASSVPGTPTYEQYF	TGTGCCAGCAGCGTCCCCGGGACCCCGACCTACGAGCAGTACTTC
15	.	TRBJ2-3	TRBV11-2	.	CASSLGGVYTDTQYF	TGTGCCAGCAGCTTAGGGGGCGTCTACACAGATACGCAGTATTTT
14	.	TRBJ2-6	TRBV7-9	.	CASSLPLRANVLTF	TGTGCCAGCAGCTTACCCTTAAGGGCCAACGTCCTGACTTTC
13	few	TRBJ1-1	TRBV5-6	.	CASSLGAGAEAFF	TGTGCCAGCAGCTTGGGGGCCGGGGCTGAAGCTTTCTTT
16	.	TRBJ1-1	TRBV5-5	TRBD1	CASSLMQGALDTEAFF	TGTGCCAGCAGCTTGATGCAGGGGGCTCTTGACACTGAAGCTTTCTTT
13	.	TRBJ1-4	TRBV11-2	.	CASARGDNEKLFF	TGTGCCAGCGCTCGAGGGGATAATGAAAAACTGTTTTTT
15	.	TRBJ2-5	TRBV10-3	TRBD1	CAISESGDRWETQYF	TGTGCCATCAGTGAGTCTGGGGACAGGTGGGAGACCCAGTACTTC
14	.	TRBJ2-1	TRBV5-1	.	CASSSDGAYNEQFF	TGCGCCAGCAGCTCCGACGGGGCCTACAATGAGCAGTTCTTC
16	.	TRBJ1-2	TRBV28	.	CASSLRVGQPTYGYTF	TGTGCCAGCAGTTTAAGAGTTGGACAGCCTACTTATGGCTACACCTTC
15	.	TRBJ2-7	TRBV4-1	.	CASSQEPAKGYEQYF	TGCGCCAGCAGCCAAGAGCCGGCAAAGGGGTACGAGCAGTACTTC
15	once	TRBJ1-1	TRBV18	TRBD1	CASSGGDRPYTEAFF	TGTGCCAGCTCGGGGGGGGACAGGCCGTACACTGAAGCTTTCTTT
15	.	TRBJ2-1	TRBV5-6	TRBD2	CASSLASSGWVEQFF	TGTGCCAGCAGCTTGGCGTCTAGCGGGTGGGTTGAGCAGTTCTTC
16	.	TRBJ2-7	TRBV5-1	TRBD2	CASSLERGARPYEQYF	TGCGCCAGCAGCTTGGAGCGGGGGGCGCGACCCTACGAGCAGTACTTC
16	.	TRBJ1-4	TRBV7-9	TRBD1	CASSLAGGQGDEKLFF	TGTGCCAGCAGCTTAGCTGGGGGACAGGGGGATGAAAAACTGTTTTTT
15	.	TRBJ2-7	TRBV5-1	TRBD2	CASSLVGPRAGEQYF	TGCGCCAGCAGCTTGGTGGGCCCTAGAGCGGGGGAGCAGTACTTC
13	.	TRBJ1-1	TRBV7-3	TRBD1	CASSPGTDTEAFF	TGTGCCAGCAGCCCCGGGACAGACACTGAAGCTTTCTTT
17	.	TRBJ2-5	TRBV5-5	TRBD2	CASSPTPGLAEQETQYF	TGTGCCAGCAGCCCCACCCCGGGACTAGCGGAACAAGAGACCCAGTACTTC
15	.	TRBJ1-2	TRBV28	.	CASSPPQTVSYGYTF	TGTGCCAGCAGTCCTCCTCAGACAGTGTCCTATGGCTACACCTTC
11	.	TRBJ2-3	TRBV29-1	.	CSTLRADTQYF	TGCAGCACCCTTAGGGCGGATACGCAGTATTTT
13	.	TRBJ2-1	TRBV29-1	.	CSVKGPSNNEQFF	TGCAGCGTTAAGGGTCCTTCCAACAATGAGCAGTTCTTC
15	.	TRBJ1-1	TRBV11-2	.	CASSSGTVMNTEAFF	TGTGCCAGCAGCTCAGGGACGGTAATGAACACTGAAGCTTTCTTT
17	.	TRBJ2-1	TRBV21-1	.	CASSRLPGEREVDEQFF	TGTGCCAGCAGCCGTTTACCGGGGGAGCGGGAGGTCGATGAGCAGTTCTTC
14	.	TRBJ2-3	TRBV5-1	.	CASSLGRTTDTQYF	TGCGCCAGCAGCTTGGGCAGGACCACAGATACGCAGTATTTT
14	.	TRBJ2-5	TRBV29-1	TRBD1	CSIYGRDRVETQYF	TGCAGCATATACGGTAGGGACAGAGTAGAGACCCAGTACTTC
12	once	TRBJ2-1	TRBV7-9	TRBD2	CASSLYGTRLFF	TGTGCCAGCAGCTTATATGGGACTAGACTGTTCTTC